Listed below are T cell receptor beta chains from one sample, sequenced in a study of beta chain features in type 1 diabetes. The data were produced by immunoSEQ multiplex PCR, yet TCRdb's version contains in-frame clones alone and is incomplete. The data contain more than 250,000 clones, 20% of them singletons. The material sequenced was naive CD4+ T cells from blood. These receptors originate from a woman between 35 and 50 years old with type 1 diabetes. The CDR3 runs from the conserved cysteine through the conserved F or W. The D gene is left open where the match is weak. Part of the rows lack a size; the others show once, few, many or a class for expanded clones.

size: few; J: TRBJ2-1; V: TRBV4-3; D: -; CDR3: CASSQDPWQFF; DNA: TGCGCCAGCAGCCAAGACCCATGGCAGTTCTTC
size: -; J: TRBJ2-1; V: TRBV29-1; D: TRBD1; CDR3: CSVARDSDEQFF; DNA: TGCAGCGTGGCCCGGGACAGTGATGAGCAGTTCTTC
size: -; J: TRBJ1-5; V: TRBV2; D: TRBD1; CDR3: CASSGQGGSNQPQHF; DNA: TGTGCCAGCAGTGGGCAGGGGGGTAGCAATCAGCCCCAGCATTTT
size: -; J: TRBJ2-7; V: TRBV9; D: TRBD1; CDR3: CASSQGGFAYEQYF; DNA: TGTGCCAGCAGCCAAGGGGGCTTCGCCTACGAGCAGTACTTC
size: -; J: TRBJ1-1; V: TRBV7-3; D: -; CDR3: CASSLQTDTEAFF; DNA: TGTGCCAGCAGCCTCCAGACAGACACTGAAGCTTTCTTT
size: few; J: TRBJ2-6; V: TRBV18; D: -; CDR3: CASSQARSGANVLTF; DNA: TGTGCCAGCTCCCAAGCACGCTCTGGGGCCAACGTCCTGACTTTC
size: -; J: TRBJ1-4; V: TRBV4-2; D: -; CDR3: CASSQGHRTNEKLFF; DNA: TGTGCCAGCAGCCAGGGACATAGGACTAATGAAAAACTGTTTTTT
size: few; J: TRBJ2-5; V: TRBV5-1; D: -; CDR3: CASSPGETQYF; DNA: TGCGCCAGCAGCCCGGGAGAGACCCAGTACTTC
size: few; J: TRBJ2-3; V: TRBV7-2; D: -; CDR3: CASSFEPRGDTQYF; DNA: TGTGCCAGCAGCTTCGAACCCCGGGGAGATACGCAGTATTTT
size: -; J: TRBJ1-1; V: TRBV6-5; D: -; CDR3: CASRGVTTEAFF; DNA: TGTGCCAGCAGAGGGGTGACCACTGAAGCTTTCTTT
size: few; J: TRBJ2-1; V: TRBV7-3; D: TRBD2; CDR3: CASSLSGLVNEQFF; DNA: TGTGCCAGCAGCTTATCGGGACTAGTGAATGAGCAGTTCTTC
size: -; J: TRBJ1-1; V: TRBV11-2; D: -; CDR3: CASSPKPGNTEAFF; DNA: TGTGCCAGCAGCCCCAAACCGGGGAACACTGAAGCTTTCTTT
size: -; J: TRBJ1-2; V: TRBV6-5; D: -; CDR3: CASSPRGTSPRGYTF; DNA: TGTGCCAGCAGTCCGCGGGGGACCTCCCCACGGGGCTACACCTTC
size: -; J: TRBJ1-4; V: TRBV29-1; D: TRBD1; CDR3: CSVESQGFEKLFF; DNA: TGCAGCGTTGAATCACAGGGGTTTGAAAAACTGTTTTTT
size: -; J: TRBJ1-4; V: TRBV28; D: TRBD1; CDR3: CASGGTVPNEKLFF; DNA: TGTGCCAGCGGGGGGACAGTTCCTAATGAAAAACTGTTTTTT
size: -; J: TRBJ1-4; V: TRBV14; D: -; CDR3: CASSLNREKLFF; DNA: TGTGCCAGCAGCCTTAACAGGGAAAAACTGTTTTTT
size: few; J: TRBJ2-3; V: TRBV29-1; D: -; CDR3: CSVQGGFTDTQYF; DNA: TGCAGCGTTCAGGGGGGATTTACAGATACGCAGTATTTT
size: -; J: TRBJ2-7; V: TRBV28; D: TRBD2; CDR3: CASSTTSGSSYEQYF; DNA: TGTGCCAGCAGTACCACTAGCGGGAGCTCCTACGAGCAGTACTTC
size: few; J: TRBJ1-2; V: TRBV29-1; D: TRBD1; CDR3: CSAHSGTGDNGYTF; DNA: TGCAGCGCCCACTCCGGGACAGGGGATAATGGCTACACCTTC
size: -; J: TRBJ1-4; V: TRBV5-6; D: TRBD1; CDR3: CASSPEGQEKLFF; DNA: TGTGCCAGCAGCCCCGAGGGACAGGAAAAACTGTTTTTT
size: -; J: TRBJ1-1; V: TRBV9; D: -; CDR3: CASSVSTGNTEAFF; DNA: TGTGCCAGCAGCGTTAGTACAGGGAACACTGAAGCTTTCTTT
size: few; J: TRBJ2-6; V: TRBV28; D: -; CDR3: CASLDSSGANVLTF; DNA: TGTGCCAGCCTGGACAGCTCTGGGGCCAACGTCCTGACTTTC
size: -; J: TRBJ1-3; V: TRBV9; D: TRBD1; CDR3: CASSDDRALPNTIYF; DNA: TGTGCCAGCAGCGACGACAGGGCTCTCCCAAACACCATATATTTT
size: -; J: TRBJ1-1; V: TRBV19; D: TRBD1; CDR3: CASSTGTAGVLGTEAFF; DNA: TGTGCCAGTAGTACCGGGACAGCGGGGGTCCTGGGCACTGAAGCTTTCTTT
size: -; J: TRBJ1-5; V: TRBV5-6; D: -; CDR3: CASSSRWQFNQPQHF; DNA: TGTGCCAGCAGCTCGAGGTGGCAGTTCAATCAGCCCCAGCATTTT
size: -; J: TRBJ1-1; V: TRBV7-9; D: TRBD1; CDR3: CASSLNRFQGAQDTEAFF; DNA: TGTGCCAGCAGCTTAAACAGATTCCAGGGGGCGCAGGACACTGAAGCTTTCTTT
size: few; J: TRBJ2-3; V: TRBV6-5; D: -; CDR3: CASSSQGDTQYF; DNA: TGTGCCAGCAGTTCCCAGGGGGATACGCAGTATTTT
size: -; J: TRBJ2-7; V: TRBV5-4; D: -; CDR3: CASSSSTAYEQYF; DNA: TGTGCCAGCAGCTCGTCGACAGCGTACGAGCAGTACTTC
size: -; J: TRBJ2-1; V: TRBV7-8; D: TRBD1; CDR3: CASSGDRGTLGSYNEQFF; DNA: TGTGCCAGCAGCGGGGACAGGGGTACCCTCGGCTCCTACAATGAGCAGTTCTTC
size: -; J: TRBJ2-7; V: TRBV5-1; D: -; CDR3: CASRIGDEQYF; DNA: TGCGCCAGCAGGATCGGTGACGAGCAGTACTTC
size: -; J: TRBJ1-5; V: TRBV2; D: -; CDR3: CASTPADRNQPQHF; DNA: TGTGCCAGCACCCCCGCTGACAGAAATCAGCCCCAGCATTTT
size: -; J: TRBJ2-3; V: TRBV9; D: -; CDR3: CASSAPALGTSYTDTQYF; DNA: TGTGCCAGCAGCGCCCCGGCACTGGGGACTTCCTACACAGATACGCAGTATTTT
size: -; J: TRBJ2-5; V: TRBV19; D: -; CDR3: CASSSTEIQETQYF; DNA: TGTGCCAGTAGTTCGACTGAGATCCAAGAGACCCAGTACTTC
size: -; J: TRBJ2-3; V: TRBV2; D: -; CDR3: CASSDDSLSTDTQYF; DNA: TGTGCCAGCAGTGACGACAGCTTGAGCACAGATACGCAGTATTTT
size: few; J: TRBJ2-7; V: TRBV7-9; D: -; CDR3: CASSPYGDSWGHEQYF; DNA: TGTGCCAGCAGCCCATATGGGGATTCCTGGGGCCACGAGCAGTACTTC
size: few; J: TRBJ2-5; V: TRBV11-1; D: -; CDR3: CASSSREREETQYF; DNA: TGTGCCAGCAGCTCCCGGGAGAGGGAAGAGACCCAGTACTTC
size: few; J: TRBJ1-1; V: TRBV7-2; D: -; CDR3: CASSSPPGNTEAFF; DNA: TGTGCCAGCAGCAGCCCGCCGGGGAACACTGAAGCTTTCTTT
size: -; J: TRBJ1-1; V: TRBV18; D: -; CDR3: CASSNGEGVNTEAFF; DNA: TGTGCCAGCTCCAACGGGGAGGGCGTGAACACTGAAGCTTTCTTT
size: few; J: TRBJ1-6; V: TRBV6-6; D: -; CDR3: CASSYSEDSPLHF; DNA: TGTGCCAGCAGTTACTCCGAGGATTCACCCCTCCACTTT
size: few; J: TRBJ2-7; V: TRBV4-2; D: TRBD1; CDR3: CASNQGAGLPSYEQYF; DNA: TGTGCCAGCAACCAGGGGGCCGGACTTCCTTCCTACGAGCAGTACTTC
size: -; J: TRBJ2-5; V: TRBV29-1; D: -; CDR3: CSVVPFVAEATETQYF; DNA: TGCAGCGTTGTACCCTTTGTGGCAGAGGCCACGGAGACCCAGTACTTC
size: few; J: TRBJ2-3; V: TRBV7-9; D: TRBD2; CDR3: CASSPSGGGDTQYF; DNA: TGTGCCAGCAGCCCTAGCGGGGGTGGAGATACGCAGTATTTT
size: few; J: TRBJ2-7; V: TRBV18; D: TRBD2; CDR3: CASSPLAGASYEQYF; DNA: TGTGCCAGCTCACCACTAGCGGGGGCCTCCTACGAGCAGTACTTC
size: -; J: TRBJ2-7; V: TRBV25-1; D: -; CDR3: CASSIIPGATVYEQYF; DNA: TGTGCCAGCAGTATTATCCCAGGTGCGACCGTCTACGAGCAGTACTTC
size: -; J: TRBJ2-2; V: TRBV19; D: TRBD1; CDR3: CASSMGTGNTGELFF; DNA: TGTGCCAGTAGTATGGGGACAGGGAACACCGGGGAGCTGTTTTTT
size: few; J: TRBJ2-3; V: TRBV7-9; D: -; CDR3: CASSLRTTSRTDTQYF; DNA: TGTGCCAGCAGCTTGAGGACTACCTCGAGGACAGATACGCAGTATTTT
size: -; J: TRBJ2-6; V: TRBV9; D: -; CDR3: CASSVGGDSGANVLTF; DNA: TGTGCCAGCAGCGTAGGTGGAGACTCTGGGGCCAACGTCCTGACTTTC